This TCR beta chain is drawn from a study of T-cell reconstitution after alpha-beta-depleted transplantation in children (dated by TCRdb to between 2015 and 2016). The study in broad terms: T-cell immune reconstitution after TCRalphabeta/CD19-depleted allogeneic hematopoietic cell transplantation in children was quantitatively tracked in the study by means of TCR repertoire profiling. On the study overall, not on this receptor specifically: In some patients, high TCRbeta diversity at day 60 was attributed to recipient T cells and intrathymic progenitors that had survived conditioning. Hyperexpanded clone frequencies declined over subsequent months; after one year, T-cell counts and TCRbeta diversity were mostly attributed to newly produced T cells. About two months after transplant, the apparently early recovery of alphabetaT-cell counts reportedly depended on just several hundred clones that had expanded rapidly and came from non-depleted graft cells.

This clonotype was found many times. The clone's antigen remains unknown. Base quality data are lacking; no much larger clone is found one base away. In light of the paper, this sample's treatment or condition label describes: allogeneic hematopoietic cell transplantation with graft depleted of TCRalphabeta T cells and CD19 B cells. The children who served as transplant recipients had been given grafts of TCRalphabeta/CD19-depleted allogeneic hematopoietic cells. The method behind the library was PCR. The sample was run on an Illumina HiSeq 2500. TCR library preparation used molecular barcoding, with unique molecular identifiers applied to normalize quantification of the TCRbeta repertoire. In-frame beta chains were kept once TCRdb had trimmed the public reads at Q25 with fastp and called clones with MiXCR. For every CDR3 protein sequence, its rows merge into one entry that carries the most common genes and DNA. The sample yields hundreds of thousands of distinct CDR3 sequences; 15% to 20% were counted once. The ten top clones hold over 25% of the sample.

Taken from the germline V gene, the CDR1 and CDR2 loops are SQVTM and ANQGSEA. Counted from cysteine to phenylalanine, this CDR3 has 13 amino acids. The CDR3 DNA has 39 bases and is translated from base 1. Compared with germline, V lacks 7 bases and J lacks 12 bases; bases without a gene match: 14. This sequence uses TRBV29-1 and TRBJ2-1, and 8 junction bases match TRBD2. The clonotype was recovered from a boy younger than two who had a stem cell transplant for Wiskott-Aldrich syndrome, so the T cells may come from the graft donor. Sequencing was performed on PBMCs, mostly from graft donor cells, taken 360 days after TCRalphabeta/CD19-depleted stem cell transplant. CDR3 sequence: CSASGGPYPRQFF. The DNA reads TGCAGCGCCTCGGGAGGGCCTTACCCCCGGCAGTTCTTC.